The rows below give T cell receptor beta chains drawn from one sample of a study of T cells in localized non-small cell lung cancer. Only in-frame clones appear in the TCRdb table, and some are missing; sequencing was by immunoSEQ multiplex PCR. The sample includes 1,500 to 2,000 clones, around a quarter of them seen just once. The specimen comprised lung tumor tissue, sampled before any cancer treatment. These receptors were taken from a female donor older than 55 with stage II lung adenocarcinoma. CDR3s include the opening cysteine and the closing phenylalanine or tryptophan. A D gene is named only where the DNA matches it firmly. Size is omitted from some rows. Given values are once, few, many or a class for expanded clones.

abundance	v_gene	d_gene	j_gene	CDR3aa	CDR3nt
few	TRBV6-8	.	TRBJ2-1	CASSLDPTGPPEGEQFF	TGTGCCAGCAGTTTAGACCCGACAGGCCCACCTGAGGGTGAGCAGTTCTTC
.	TRBV6-8	TRBD1	TRBJ1-1	CASSRWTGRENTEAFF	TGTGCCAGCAGCCGGTGGACAGGGAGAGAGAACACTGAAGCTTTCTTT
.	TRBV6-8	TRBD1	TRBJ2-1	CASSGQQGMGQFF	TGTGCCAGCAGTGGGCAACAGGGGATGGGACAGTTCTTC
once	TRBV11-3	TRBD2	TRBJ2-3	CASSLGGGPTDTQYF	TGTGCCAGCAGCTTGGGCGGGGGGCCCACAGATACGCAGTATTTT
.	TRBV5-1	.	TRBJ1-6	CASSLITTAEGPPLHF	TGCGCCAGCAGCTTGATAACGACAGCCGAAGGGCCACCCCTCCACTTT
.	TRBV5-1	.	TRBJ1-4	CASSLTATNEKLFF	TGCGCCAGCAGCCTGACAGCAACTAATGAAAAACTGTTTTTT
few	TRBV11-1	.	TRBJ1-5	CASSSRGYGQPQHF	TGTGCCAGCAGCTCGAGGGGGTACGGTCAGCCCCAGCATTTT
few	TRBV9	.	TRBJ2-3	CASSLHTDTQYF	TGTGCCAGCAGCCTCCACACAGATACGCAGTATTTT
large	TRBV5-1	TRBD1	TRBJ1-1	CASSVRTGLGNTEAFF	TGCGCCAGCAGCGTCAGGACAGGTTTAGGGAACACTGAAGCTTTCTTT
.	TRBV28	TRBD1	TRBJ2-7	CASRRDRGAYEQYF	TGTGCCAGCAGGCGGGACAGGGGGGCCTACGAGCAGTACTTC
.	TRBV6-8	TRBD2	TRBJ2-7	CASSTSGRTSYEQYF	TGTGCCAGCAGTACTAGCGGGAGGACCTCCTACGAGCAGTACTTC
.	TRBV19	.	TRBJ1-2	CASRPRLFFGYTF	TGTGCCAGTAGACCCAGACTTTTTTTCGGCTACACCTTC
few	TRBV19	TRBD2	TRBJ2-1	CASSTRGGGINEQFF	TGTGCCAGTAGTACCCGGGGGGGTGGCATCAATGAGCAGTTCTTC
few	TRBV9	TRBD1	TRBJ2-3	CASSSQGASSDTQYF	TGTGCCAGCAGCTCCCAGGGGGCGTCGTCAGATACGCAGTATTTT
once	TRBV10-2	TRBD2	TRBJ2-2	CASILAGTGELFF	TGCGCCAGCATCCTAGCGGGGACCGGGGAGCTGTTTTTT
few	TRBV30	.	TRBJ1-5	CAWSQQTGQPQHF	TGTGCCTGGAGTCAACAGACCGGGCAGCCCCAGCATTTT
.	TRBV9	TRBD2	TRBJ2-7	CASSVGAGVAYEQYF	TGTGCCAGCAGCGTAGGGGCGGGAGTAGCCTACGAGCAGTACTTC
.	TRBV19	.	TRBJ1-3	CASSIVHPGNTIYF	TGTGCCAGTAGTATCGTACATCCTGGAAACACCATATATTTT
.	TRBV6-8	.	TRBJ1-4	CASSYFSFGTNEKLFF	TGTGCCAGCAGTTACTTCAGCTTCGGGACTAATGAAAAACTGTTTTTT
.	TRBV10-2	TRBD1	TRBJ2-7	CASSGGQGEQYF	TGCGCCAGCAGTGGGGGACAGGGCGAGCAGTACTTC
few	TRBV9	.	TRBJ2-2	CASSGGLWDTGELFF	TGTGCCAGCAGCGGGGGCCTCTGGGACACCGGGGAGCTGTTTTTT
.	TRBV28	.	TRBJ2-1	CASSEFFARAYNEQFF	TGTGCCAGCAGTGAATTTTTTGCTAGAGCCTACAATGAGCAGTTCTTC
few	TRBV10-3	TRBD1	TRBJ1-5	CAISEGQGQPQHF	TGTGCCATCAGTGAGGGACAGGGCCAGCCCCAGCATTTT
few	TRBV6-8	TRBD1	TRBJ1-4	CASRAGTADEKLFF	TGTGCCAGCAGGGCCGGGACAGCCGACGAAAAACTGTTTTTT
.	TRBV19	TRBD1	TRBJ2-4	CASSRDRGLYIQYF	TGTGCCAGTAGTAGGGACAGGGGGCTTTACATTCAGTACTTC
.	TRBV6-8	TRBD1	TRBJ2-7	CASSSVDRGPYEQYF	TGTGCCAGCAGTTCAGTGGACAGGGGACCCTACGAGCAGTACTTC
few	TRBV9	.	TRBJ2-7	CASRLSGDEQYF	TGTGCCAGCAGGCTCTCTGGCGACGAGCAGTACTTC
.	TRBV28	.	TRBJ1-2	CASSSSRDYGYTF	TGTGCCAGCAGTTCGTCGAGGGACTATGGCTACACCTTC
few	TRBV10-3	.	TRBJ2-5	CAISERQQETQYF	TGTGCCATCAGTGAGAGACAGCAAGAGACCCAGTACTTC
.	TRBV5-1	.	TRBJ2-1	CASSLLRPMRDEQFF	TGCGCCAGCAGCTTGTTGCGGCCGATGCGGGATGAGCAGTTCTTC
few	TRBV10-3	.	TRBJ2-7	CAISESGYEQYF	TGTGCCATCAGTGAGTCGGGTTACGAGCAGTACTTC
.	TRBV5-1	.	TRBJ2-1	CASSLGSKRYNEQFF	TGCGCCAGCAGCTTGGGTAGCAAGCGCTACAATGAGCAGTTCTTC
few	TRBV4-1	.	TRBJ2-2	CASSQDIIGELFF	TGCGCCAGCAGCCAAGATATTATCGGGGAGCTGTTTTTT
few	TRBV6-8	.	TRBJ1-5	CASSDSENQPQHF	TGTGCCAGCAGTGACTCGGAAAATCAGCCCCAGCATTTT
large	TRBV9	.	TRBJ1-1	CASSPSGGPGTEAFF	TGTGCCAGCAGCCCTAGCGGGGGGCCCGGCACTGAAGCTTTCTTT
.	TRBV5-1	TRBD2	TRBJ2-5	CASSSGEAVQETQYF	TGCGCCAGCTCGAGCGGGGAGGCCGTACAAGAGACCCAGTACTTC
.	TRBV6-8	.	TRBJ1-1	CASSRWRTEAFF	TGTGCCAGCAGTCGTTGGAGGACTGAAGCTTTCTTT
.	TRBV29-1	TRBD2	TRBJ2-4	CSVGGGAGNIQYF	TGCAGCGTTGGCGGGGGGGCCGGAAACATTCAGTACTTC
.	TRBV18	.	TRBJ1-5	CASSNEGRPQHF	TGTGCCAGCTCAAACGAGGGGCGACCCCAGCATTTT
.	TRBV7-2	.	TRBJ2-3	CASSSLIMDTQYF	TGTGCCAGCAGCTCGCTTATTATGGATACGCAGTATTTT
.	TRBV2	.	TRBJ1-6	CASGRTFDNSPLHF	TGTGCCAGCGGACGGACGTTCGATAATTCACCCCTCCACTTT
.	TRBV18	.	TRBJ2-3	CASSPSTDTQYF	TGTGCCAGCTCACCCAGCACAGATACGCAGTATTTT
.	TRBV5-1	.	TRBJ1-1	CASSSGQMNTEAFF	TGCGCCAGCAGTTCTGGACAGATGAACACTGAAGCTTTCTTT
.	TRBV18	TRBD2	TRBJ2-3	CASSPGTSGSDTQYF	TGTGCCAGCTCACCCGGGACTAGCGGATCAGATACGCAGTATTTT
hyperexpanded	TRBV9	.	TRBJ2-7	CASSGDPAGAIYEQYF	TGTGCCAGCAGCGGGGACCCGGCGGGGGCAATCTACGAGCAGTACTTC
.	TRBV28	TRBD2	TRBJ2-1	CASSSLLADSYNEQFF	TGTGCCAGCAGTTCCCTTCTAGCGGACTCCTACAATGAGCAGTTCTTC
medium-sized	TRBV28	.	TRBJ1-2	CAGSSSTRGYTF	TGTGCCGGTAGTAGCAGCACGAGGGGCTACACCTTC
.	TRBV19	.	TRBJ1-5	CASSRGSYSNQPQHF	TGTGCCAGTAGTCGAGGGTCCTATAGCAATCAGCCCCAGCATTTT
.	TRBV9	TRBD1	TRBJ2-2	CASSVEGTVYTGELFF	TGTGCCAGCAGCGTAGAGGGGACAGTTTACACCGGGGAGCTGTTTTTT
medium-sized	TRBV11-3	.	TRBJ1-4	CASSLGQSATNEKLFF	TGTGCCAGCAGCTTAGGCCAGAGCGCAACTAATGAAAAACTGTTTTTT
once	TRBV5-1	.	TRBJ2-4	CASSLRVGDLLNIQYF	TGCGCCAGCAGCTTGAGAGTAGGGGATCTCCTAAACATTCAGTACTTC
.	TRBV6-8	.	TRBJ1-4	CASSSRWQRNEKLFF	TGTGCCAGCAGTTCCCGGTGGCAGCGCAATGAAAAACTGTTTTTT
few	TRBV18	.	TRBJ2-7	CASSNNNWGEQYF	TGTGCCAGCTCAAACAACAACTGGGGGGAGCAGTACTTC
.	TRBV5-1	.	TRBJ2-5	CASSLGREGSGETQYF	TGCGCCAGCAGCTTGGGGCGGGAAGGATCCGGAGAGACCCAGTACTTC
few	TRBV5-1	.	TRBJ1-5	CASSLAGANQPQHF	TGCGCCAGCAGCTTGGCCGGGGCGAATCAGCCCCAGCATTTT
.	TRBV19	.	TRBJ1-5	CASSNGWGDQPQHF	TGTGCCAGTAGTAACGGGTGGGGAGATCAGCCCCAGCATTTT
.	TRBV19	TRBD1	TRBJ2-3	CASSIRPSGGATDTQYF	TGTGCCAGTAGTATTAGGCCCTCAGGGGGCGCGACAGATACGCAGTATTTT